This is a list of T cell receptor beta chains from one sample in a study of blood T cell repertoires in COVID-19. Clones were sequenced by immunoSEQ multiplex PCR, and TCRdb holds only the in-frame ones, with some missing. The sample lists some 220,000 clones, around 80% seen once, with 9.5% to 15% in the top ten. Source material: peripheral blood. Receptors originate from a human donor in a cohort sampled during active COVID-19. Both conserved end residues are part of each CDR3. A D gene is named only where the DNA matches it firmly. Clone size appears in some rows only: once, few, many, or a class for an expanded clone.

length | V | size | D | CDR3
13 | TRBV28 | . | . | CATLGQANTEAFF
14 | TRBV3-1/TRBV3-2 | few | . | CASSQESGRGGYTF
13 | TRBV5-1 | . | . | CASSLGRTGELFF
14 | TRBV4-3 | . | TRBD1 | CASSQDRTGGGYTF
13 | TRBV7-2 | . | . | CASSLGQLDTIYF
16 | TRBV10-3 | . | TRBD1 | CAISEMTGANTGELFF
15 | TRBV6-5 | . | TRBD1 | CASSYGQGTNEKLFF
14 | TRBV29-1 | . | TRBD2 | CSVPVGSQGGEQFF
14 | TRBV19 | . | . | CASSMPAIAGGYTF
12 | TRBV7-8 | . | . | CASSPGEEEQYF
14 | TRBV28 | . | TRBD1 | CASSTGPLDNEQFF
16 | TRBV19 | . | . | CASSPRVRRPYNEQFF
14 | TRBV6-6 | once | . | CASSTSTKGDEQYF
13 | TRBV30 | . | . | CAWSVLGAPEQYF
10 | TRBV7-2 | few | . | CASSLQVAFF